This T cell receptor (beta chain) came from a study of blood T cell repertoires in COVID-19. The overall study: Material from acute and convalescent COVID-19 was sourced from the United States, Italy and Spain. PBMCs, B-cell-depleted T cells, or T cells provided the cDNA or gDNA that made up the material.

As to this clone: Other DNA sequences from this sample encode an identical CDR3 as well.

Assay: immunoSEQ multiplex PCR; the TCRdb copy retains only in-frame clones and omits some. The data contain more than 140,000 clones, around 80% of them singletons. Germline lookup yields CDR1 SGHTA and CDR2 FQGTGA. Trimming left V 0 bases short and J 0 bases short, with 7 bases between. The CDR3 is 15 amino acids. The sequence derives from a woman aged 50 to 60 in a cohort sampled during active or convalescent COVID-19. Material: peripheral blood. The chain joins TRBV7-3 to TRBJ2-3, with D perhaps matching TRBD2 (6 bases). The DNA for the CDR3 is TGTGCCAGCAGCTTAACGGGGGGTAGCACAGATACGCAGTATTTT. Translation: CASSLTGGSTDTQYF. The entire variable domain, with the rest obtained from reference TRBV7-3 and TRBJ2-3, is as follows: GAGVSQTPSNKVTEKGKYVELRCDPISGHTALYWYRQSLGQGPEFLIYFQGTGAADDSGLPNDRFFAVRPEGSVSTLKIQRTERGDSAVYLCASSLTGGSTDTQYFGPGTRLTVL.